The clone carrying this T cell receptor (beta chain) turned up a few times. The sample comes from a study of long-term antiretroviral therapy in people with HIV. A v3.0 immunoSEQ assay was performed at survey level. Data came from immunoSEQ multiplex PCR; TCRdb stores just in-frame clones and leaves some out. The data show tens of thousands of clones, 82% seen once. The receptor's source is a man between 18 and 29 years old with HIV. Material: unsorted PBMCs, obtained 0.3 years after starting antiretroviral therapy.

CDR3 coding DNA: TGTGCCAGCAGCCAGGACCCTACTGTCACAGATACGCAGTATTTT. Protein product: CASSQDPTVTDTQYF. This chain connects TRBV6-5 to TRBJ2-3; D gene uncertain. Germline V CDR1 and CDR2: MNHEY, SVGAGI. CDR3 length: 15 amino acids. Trimming removed 6 bases at V and 2 bases at J, with 15 bases between.